This T cell receptor beta chain came from a study of blood T cells in healthy people across ages. Germline assignment: CDR1 SQVTM and CDR2 ANQGSEA. The CDR3 has 15 residues. The trim removed 6 bases at V and 2 bases at J, leaving 6 bases unmatched. General study results and limits: Older individuals had lower TCR beta diversity per million T cells (the decline was roughly linear). Expanded clonotype changes were possibly confounded by unknown donor CMV status. Naive and antigen-experienced cells could not be conclusively compared, given unsorted PBMCs.

This clonotype was counted between two and nine times. The antigen is unknown. For the second PCR, which ran for about 6 to 12 cycles, a sample-barcoded 5' primer and a J-beta primer mix were used. TCRdb re-called the 5' RACE reads with MiXCR, one entry per CDR3 protein. The data show over 1,500,000 distinct CDR3 sequences, about 50% seen once. Aged about 6 to 95, donors were systemically healthy Caucasians from Russia. This TCR derives from a middle-aged woman in good health. Sequencing input: blood. V is TRBV29-1 and J is TRBJ2-1, with 11 bases lining up with TRBD2. DNA of the CDR3: TGCAGCGTCGATAGCGGGGGGGCTCCCTACAATGAGCAGTTCTTC. This encodes CSVDSGGAPYNEQFF.